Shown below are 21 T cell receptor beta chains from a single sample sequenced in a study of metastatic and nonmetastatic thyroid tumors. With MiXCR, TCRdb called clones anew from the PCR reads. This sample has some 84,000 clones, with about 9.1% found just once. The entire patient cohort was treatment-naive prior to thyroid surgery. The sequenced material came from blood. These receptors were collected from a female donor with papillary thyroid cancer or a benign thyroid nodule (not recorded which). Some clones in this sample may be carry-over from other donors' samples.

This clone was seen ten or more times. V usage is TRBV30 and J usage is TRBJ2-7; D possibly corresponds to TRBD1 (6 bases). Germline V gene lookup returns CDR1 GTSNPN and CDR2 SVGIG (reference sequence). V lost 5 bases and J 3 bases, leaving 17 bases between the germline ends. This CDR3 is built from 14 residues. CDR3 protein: CAWSKAGVFYEQYF. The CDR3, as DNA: TGTGCCTGGTCCAAGGCAGGGGTTTTCTACGAGCAGTACTTC. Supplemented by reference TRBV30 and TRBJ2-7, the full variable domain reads SQTIHQWPATLVQPVGSPLSLECTVEGTSNPNLYWYRQAAGRGLQLLFYSVGIGQISSEVPQNLSASRPQDRQFILSSKKLLLSDSGFYLCAWSKAGVFYEQYFGPGTRLTVT.

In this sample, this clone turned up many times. This CDR3 reads CASSYSTQGVLNEQFF. Here the CDR3 DNA reads TGTGCCAGCAGTTACTCGACCCAGGGGGTTCTGAATGAGCAGTTCTTC. This chain connects TRBV6-6 to TRBJ2-1, with 7 bases aligning to TRBD1. The CDR3 consists of 16 residues. CDR1 MNHNY and CDR2 SVGAGI come from the germline V gene (reference sequence). The junction had 9 bases not matched to a gene; V was cut back by 0 bases and J by 7 bases.

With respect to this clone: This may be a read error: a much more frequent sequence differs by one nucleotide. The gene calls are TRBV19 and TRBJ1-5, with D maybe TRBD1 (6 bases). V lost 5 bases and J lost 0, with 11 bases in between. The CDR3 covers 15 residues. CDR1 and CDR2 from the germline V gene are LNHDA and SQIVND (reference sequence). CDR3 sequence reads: CASSGKGDSNQPQHF. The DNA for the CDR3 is TGTGCCAGTAGTGGGAAGGGGGATAGCAATCAGCCCCAGCATTTT.

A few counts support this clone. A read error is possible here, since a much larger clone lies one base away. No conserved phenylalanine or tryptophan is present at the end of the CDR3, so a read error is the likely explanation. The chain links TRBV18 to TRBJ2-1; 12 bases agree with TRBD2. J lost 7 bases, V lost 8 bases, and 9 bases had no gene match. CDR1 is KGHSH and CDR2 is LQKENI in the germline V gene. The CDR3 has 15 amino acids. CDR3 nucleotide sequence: TGTGCCAGCGAACCCGGGACTAGCGGGCGGAATGAGCAGTTCCTC. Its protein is CASEPGTSGRNEQFL.

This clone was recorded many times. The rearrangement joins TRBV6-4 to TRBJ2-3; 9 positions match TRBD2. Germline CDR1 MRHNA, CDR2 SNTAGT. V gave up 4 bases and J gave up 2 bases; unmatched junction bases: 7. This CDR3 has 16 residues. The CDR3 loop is CASSVRAGGSTDTQYF. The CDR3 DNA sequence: TGTGCCAGCAGTGTTCGAGCGGGGGGCTCCACAGATACGCAGTATTTT.

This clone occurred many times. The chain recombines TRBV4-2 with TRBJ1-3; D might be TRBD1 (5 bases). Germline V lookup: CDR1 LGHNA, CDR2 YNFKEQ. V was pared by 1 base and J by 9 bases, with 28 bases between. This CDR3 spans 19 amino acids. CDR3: CASSQAWPQGGGLSGTIYF. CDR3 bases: TGTGCCAGCAGCCAAGCTTGGCCCCAGGGTGGAGGGCTGAGCGGCACCATATATTTT.

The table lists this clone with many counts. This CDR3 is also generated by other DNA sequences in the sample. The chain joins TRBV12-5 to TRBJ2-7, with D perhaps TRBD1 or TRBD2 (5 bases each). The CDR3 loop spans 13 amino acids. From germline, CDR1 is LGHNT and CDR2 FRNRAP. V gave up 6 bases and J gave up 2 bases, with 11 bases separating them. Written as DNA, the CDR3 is TGTGCTAGTGGCCGGGACGGCGCCTACGAGCAGTACTTC. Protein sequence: CASGRDGAYEQYF. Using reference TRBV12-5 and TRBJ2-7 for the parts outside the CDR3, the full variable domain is DARVTQTPRHKVTEMGQEVTMRCQPILGHNTVFWYRQTMMQGLELLAYFRNRAPLDDSGMPKDRFSAEMPDATLATLKIQPSEPRDSAVYFCASGRDGAYEQYFGPGTRLTVT.

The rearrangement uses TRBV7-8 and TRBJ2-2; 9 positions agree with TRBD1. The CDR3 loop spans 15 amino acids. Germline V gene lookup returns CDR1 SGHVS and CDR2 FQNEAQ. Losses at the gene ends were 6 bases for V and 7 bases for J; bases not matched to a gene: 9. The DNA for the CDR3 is TGTGCCAGCAGTTTCCCGGGACAGGGTAGCGGGGAGCTGTTTTTT. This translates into CASSFPGQGSGELFF.

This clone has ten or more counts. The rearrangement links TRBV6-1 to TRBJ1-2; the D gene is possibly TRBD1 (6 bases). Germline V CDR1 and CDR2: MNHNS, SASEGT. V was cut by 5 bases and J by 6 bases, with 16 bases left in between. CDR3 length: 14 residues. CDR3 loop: CASSRAGEEDGYTF. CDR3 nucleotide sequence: TGTGCCAGCAGTCGAGCAGGGGAGGAAGATGGCTACACCTTC.

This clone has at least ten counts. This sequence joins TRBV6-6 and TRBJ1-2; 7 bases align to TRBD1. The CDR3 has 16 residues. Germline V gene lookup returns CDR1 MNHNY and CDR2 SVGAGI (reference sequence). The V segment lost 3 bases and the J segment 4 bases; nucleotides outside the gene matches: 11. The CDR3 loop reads CASSYYTGTVTYGYTF. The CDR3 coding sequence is TGTGCCAGCAGTTATTACACCGGGACAGTTACCTATGGCTACACCTTC.

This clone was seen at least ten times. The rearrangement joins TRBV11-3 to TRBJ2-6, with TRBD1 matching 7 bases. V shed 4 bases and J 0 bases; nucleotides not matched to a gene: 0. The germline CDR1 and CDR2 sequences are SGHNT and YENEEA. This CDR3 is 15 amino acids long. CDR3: CASSSGGSGANVLTF. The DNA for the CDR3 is TGTGCCAGCAGCTCAGGGGGCTCTGGGGCCAACGTCCTGACTTTC.

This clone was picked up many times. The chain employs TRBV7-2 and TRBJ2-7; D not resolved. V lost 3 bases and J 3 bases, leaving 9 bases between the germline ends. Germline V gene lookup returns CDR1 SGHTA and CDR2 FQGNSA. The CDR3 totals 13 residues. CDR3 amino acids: CASSFGQNYEQYF. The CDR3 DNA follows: TGTGCCAGCAGCTTTGGGCAAAACTACGAGCAGTACTTC.

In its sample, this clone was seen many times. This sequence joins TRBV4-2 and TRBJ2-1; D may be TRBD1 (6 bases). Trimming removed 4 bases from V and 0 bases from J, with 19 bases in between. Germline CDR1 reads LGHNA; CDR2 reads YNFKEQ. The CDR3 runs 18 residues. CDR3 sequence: CASSRTESAASSYNEQFF. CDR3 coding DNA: TGTGCCAGCAGCCGGACAGAATCCGCCGCCAGCTCCTACAATGAGCAGTTCTTC.

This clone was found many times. The CDR3 loop reads CASSTGRTDTQYF. DNA of the CDR3: TGTGCCAGCAGCACCGGACGCACAGATACGCAGTATTTT. The chain uses TRBV7-2 and TRBJ2-3, with D hard to call. The CDR3 runs 13 residues. Germline-derived CDR1 and CDR2 are SGHTA and FQGNSA. Trimming pared 5 bases from V and 1 base from J, leaving 7 bases between.

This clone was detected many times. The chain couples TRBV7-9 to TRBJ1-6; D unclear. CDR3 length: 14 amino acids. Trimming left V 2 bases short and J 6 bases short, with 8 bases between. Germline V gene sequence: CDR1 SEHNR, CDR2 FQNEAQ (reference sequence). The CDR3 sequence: CASSLSNTNSPLHF. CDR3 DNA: TGTGCCAGCAGCTTATCAAATACTAATTCACCCCTCCACTTT.

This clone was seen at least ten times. Here the CDR3 reads CATSRDRPRYANQPQHF. CDR3 coding DNA: TGTGCCACCAGCAGAGATCGGCCGAGATACGCTAATCAGCCCCAGCATTTT. This sequence joins TRBV15 and TRBJ1-5; no clear D. The CDR3 consists of 17 residues. CDR1 is LNHNV, CDR2 YYDKDF, per germline (reference sequence). V was trimmed by 0 bases and J by 4 bases, leaving 16 bases between them.

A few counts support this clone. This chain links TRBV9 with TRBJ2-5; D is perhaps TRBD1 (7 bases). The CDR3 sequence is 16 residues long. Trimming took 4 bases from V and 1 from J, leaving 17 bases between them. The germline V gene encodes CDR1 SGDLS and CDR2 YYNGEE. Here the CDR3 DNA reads TGTGCCAGCAGCCAACAAGGAGGGGGCCCCCAAGAGACCCAGTACTTC. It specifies CASSQQGGGPQETQYF.

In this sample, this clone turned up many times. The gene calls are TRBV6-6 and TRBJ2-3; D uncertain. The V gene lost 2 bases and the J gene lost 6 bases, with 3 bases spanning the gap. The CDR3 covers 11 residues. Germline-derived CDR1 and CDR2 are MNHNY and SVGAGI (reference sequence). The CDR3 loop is CASSYLDTQYF. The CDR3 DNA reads TGTGCCAGCAGTTACCTGGATACGCAGTATTTT.

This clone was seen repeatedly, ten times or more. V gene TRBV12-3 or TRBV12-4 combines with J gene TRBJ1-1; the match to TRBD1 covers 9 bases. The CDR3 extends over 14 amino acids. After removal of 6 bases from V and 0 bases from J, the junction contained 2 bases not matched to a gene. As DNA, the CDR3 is TGTGCCAGCAGGGGACAGGGTTTGAACACTGAAGCTTTCTTT. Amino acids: CASRGQGLNTEAFF.

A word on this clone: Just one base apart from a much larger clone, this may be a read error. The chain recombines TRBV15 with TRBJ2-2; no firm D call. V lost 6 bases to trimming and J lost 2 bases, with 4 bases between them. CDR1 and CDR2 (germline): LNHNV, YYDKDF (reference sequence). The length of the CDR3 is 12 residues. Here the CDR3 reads CATRSNTGELFF. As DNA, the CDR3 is TGTGCCACCAGATCCAACACCGGGGAGCTGTTTTTT.

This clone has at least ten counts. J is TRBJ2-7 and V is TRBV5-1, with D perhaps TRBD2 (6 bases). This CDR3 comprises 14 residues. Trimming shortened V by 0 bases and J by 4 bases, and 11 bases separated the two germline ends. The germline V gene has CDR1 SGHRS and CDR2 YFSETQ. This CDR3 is CASSLVTGVYEQYF. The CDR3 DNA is TGCGCCAGCAGCTTGGTGACGGGGGTGTACGAGCAGTACTTC.